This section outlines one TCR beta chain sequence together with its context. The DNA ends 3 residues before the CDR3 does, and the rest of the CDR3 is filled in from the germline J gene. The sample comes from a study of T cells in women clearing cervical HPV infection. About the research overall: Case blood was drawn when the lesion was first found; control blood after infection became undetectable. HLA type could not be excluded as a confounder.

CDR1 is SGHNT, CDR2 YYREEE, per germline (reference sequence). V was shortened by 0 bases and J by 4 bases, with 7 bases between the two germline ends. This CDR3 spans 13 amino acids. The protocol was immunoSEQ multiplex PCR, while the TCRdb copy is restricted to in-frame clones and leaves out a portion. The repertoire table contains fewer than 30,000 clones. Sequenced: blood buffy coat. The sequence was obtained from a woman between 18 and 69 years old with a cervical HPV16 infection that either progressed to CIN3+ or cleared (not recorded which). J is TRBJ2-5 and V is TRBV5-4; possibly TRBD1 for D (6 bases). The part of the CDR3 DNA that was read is TGTGCCAGCAGCTTGGGCAGGGGAGAGACC. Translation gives CASSLGRGET. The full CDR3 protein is CASSLGRGETQYF.